The text below deals with one T cell receptor beta chain. Produced via immunoSEQ multiplex PCR; TCRdb's table is partial and in-frame only. Among 90,000 to 100,000 clones, about 87% were seen once, and the ten largest hold approximately 15%. This entry comes from a study of blood T cell repertoires in COVID-19. Study context: Donors in the United States, Italy and Spain gave samples during acute or convalescent COVID-19.

CDR1 is SNHLY and CDR2 is FYNNEI in the germline V gene. CDR3 size: 13 residues. With V trimmed by 4 bases and J by 5 bases, 2 bases remained unmatched. J is TRBJ2-1 and V is TRBV2; TRBD1 matches 7 bases. The sample comprised peripheral blood. This clonotype was sampled from a human donor in a cohort sampled during active COVID-19. The CDR3 coding sequence is TGTGCCAGCAGTGGGGACAGAAACAATGAGCAGTTCTTC. As protein: CASSGDRNNEQFF. The full variable domain, its missing parts supplied by reference TRBV2 and TRBJ2-1, is EPEVTQTPSHQVTQMGQEVILRCVPISNHLYFYWYRQILGQKVEFLVSFYNNEISEKSEIFDDQFSVERPDGSNFTLKIRSTKLEDSAMYFCASSGDRNNEQFFGPGTRLTVL.